Sequencing of this TCR beta chain was carried out in a study of Ad26.COV2.S vaccination and SARS-CoV-2 variants. A note on this clone: Antigen: not known.

Sequencing was performed with immunoSEQ multiplex PCR; in TCRdb, only in-frame clones are kept and a portion is missing. The sample lists around 400,000 clones, 90% occurring once. Study results and caveats: Total T cell responses were possibly underestimated by TCR breadth and depth analyses.

Treatment defined: roughly 18 received Ad26.COV2.S at low or high dose, single or two shots; about five received placebo; per-sample allocation not given. Following the first vaccine or placebo injection, samples were taken on day 63. CDR3 length: 14 residues. Germline V gene lookup returns CDR1 SGDLS and CDR2 YYNGEE. Trimming left V 1 base short and J 5 bases short, with 10 bases between. The chain carries TRBV9 and TRBJ2-1; D is unresolved. The receptor was derived from a person between 18 and 59 years old who received the Ad26.COV2.S COVID-19 vaccine or a placebo. Specimen: peripheral blood, collected in a trial of Ad26.COV2.S vaccine versus placebo. CDR3 DNA: TGTGCCAGCAGCGTAAAATGGACGGACAATGAGCAGTTCTTC. It translates to CASSVKWTDNEQFF.